This TCR beta chain was obtained from a study of shared clonotypes between healthy human individuals. Naive-designated CD8 cells lacked CD45RO, were positively enriched for CCR7, and omitted terminally differentiated effector memory CD45RA+ cells. Each sample came from a Caucasian adult donor living in Nashville, Tennessee. The protocol was immunoSEQ multiplex PCR, while the TCRdb copy is restricted to in-frame clones and leaves out a portion. The table lists about 580,000 clones, roughly 98% of them singletons. J gave up 4 bases and V 5 bases, and 12 bases lay outside the gene matches. CDR1 is MNHEY and CDR2 is SMNVEV in the germline V gene (reference sequence). This CDR3 has 16 residues.

This chain connects TRBV27 to TRBJ1-2; 8 bases agree with TRBD1. The sequence was obtained from a man aged 25-40 years in good health. Material: naive CD8+ T cells sorted from blood. In nucleotides, the CDR3 is TGTGCCAGCAGTCCCAACCGGGACAGGTTCTTCTATGGCTACACCTTC. Translating it yields CASSPNRDRFFYGYTF.